This TCR beta chain was identified during a study of T cell responses to AZD1222 COVID-19 vaccine (dated by TCRdb to the early 2020s). In the study overall: Because spike-specific TCR depth and breadth did not differ between the two schedules, AZD1222 recipients who got a second dose at roughly 4 weeks were pooled with those who got a second dose at roughly 12 weeks. TCR sequencing covered roughly 230 trial participants: 200 to 220 given two doses of AZD1222 and approximately 26 given two doses of MenACWY control vaccine. Trial participants were enrolled by age into 18-55, 56-69 and 70-plus year subgroups, with roughly 150, 30 and 60 TCR-sequenced participants respectively. Broad study findings and their caveats: The 56-69-year group was small, and its depth increase did not reach significance, likely because of low power. Spike-specific TCR breadth and depth rose significantly after two AZD1222 doses compared with day 0 and with MenACWY recipients. CD4 TCRs associated with the vaccine covered the entire spike protein, and the dominant responses were in regions 160-218 and 743-854. Participants were mostly white British, with more females than males. The authors suggested clonal diversity may have been underestimated. Because no day 14 peak-response samples were available, the repertoires could be characterized only after the peak T cell response. Reportedly, close to half of the unique spike-specific TCRs recognized epitopes lying outside the regions that are mutated in the B.1.351 and B.1.1.7 variants. Conclusions about previously exposed vaccinees were limited because only six AZD1222 recipients were SARS-CoV-2 seropositive at baseline.

With regard to this clone: This clone's antigen is unknown. Base-call qualities are not available, and no considerably larger clone is one nucleotide away.

Read against the paper, the sample's time point label means: baseline before first vaccination. Vaccinee samples came from UK trials COV001 and COV002, including a single-blind randomized controlled phase 2/3 trial of AZD1222 (ChAdOx1 nCoV-19) in healthy adults. For TCRbeta chain sequencing, PBMC samples from trial participants were taken at day 0 and at day 28 after the second dose. The CDR3 regions of human TCRbeta chains were subjected to immunosequencing. As for the authors' bioinformatics: Repertoire TCRs were checked for matches against a reference library of SARS-CoV-2-specific TCRs that had been generated using the MIRA antigen-specificity platform. Breadth was defined as the fraction of unique TCRs that were SARS-CoV-2-associated. Depth was defined as the fraction of total T cells that were SARS-CoV-2-associated. Using the MIRA data, every spike-specific TCR was mapped to the spike region that the TCR reacted to and assigned to either a CD4 or a CD8 class. Log10-transformed breadth and depth values were compared by one-way ANOVA with Sidak's multiple comparisons tests. Here the immuneACCESS table is served through TCRdb, limited to in-frame sequences with V and J called. Missing clones are a known gap in these copies; in checked studies unresolved V genes cover under half, and the rest lacks a known reason. V and J calls and clone size are given by that table; D and trimming were obtained from the DNA. The table for this sample lists some 99,000 clones; roughly 87% of them were counted only once. The ten largest clones represent approximately 5.2% of the sample.

The receptor was isolated from an adult in good health. The sequences come from peripheral blood, collected on day 0 of AZD1222 vaccination.

At the DNA level, the sequence is TGTGCCAGCAGAGTAGGGTTCGGGGCCAACGTCCTGACTTTC. This yields the protein CASRVGFGANVLTF. The sequence is built from TRBV5-4 and TRBJ2-6; the D gene remains uncertain. V loses 5 bases, J loses 4 bases, and the germline ends lie 10 bases apart. Measured from the cysteine to the phenylalanine, the CDR3 is 14 residues long. Only the CDR3 portion is preserved as DNA: 42 bases, with reading frame beginning at the first base. The germline V gene (reference sequence) yields SGHNT for CDR1 and YYREEE for CDR2.